A selection of T cell receptor beta chains follows, all from one sample in a study of T cell repertoires in cytomegalovirus infection. Each CDR3 protein is one row after TCRdb ran MiXCR on the reads. The sample yields 150,000 to 180,000 distinct CDR3 sequences, roughly a quarter seen once. Sequencing was done on a sample of PBMCs. The receptors here all came from a human donor in good health (CMV status not recorded). Some clones in this sample may be carry-over from other donors' samples. Each CDR3 is given with its conserved first and last residue. The D gene is left open where the match is weak. Rows may omit the clone size; those that give it use once, few, many or a size class.

J gene	clone size	V gene	D gene	CDR3 protein	CDR3 DNA
TRBJ1-6	-	TRBV20-1	-	CSARANRGESPLHF	TGCAGTGCTAGAGCCAACAGAGGTGAATCACCCCTCCACTTT
TRBJ1-1	-	TRBV2	TRBD1	CASLPRKGQGVQAFF	TGTGCCAGCCTCCCCCGGAAGGGACAGGGAGTACAAGCTTTCTTT
TRBJ2-2	few	TRBV5-6	TRBD1	CASSPTGTGRNTGELFF	TGTGCCAGCAGCCCCACCGGGACAGGGAGGAACACCGGGGAGCTGTTTTTT
TRBJ1-5	many	TRBV7-2	-	CASSLVQGNQPQHF	TGTGCCAGCAGCTTAGTGCAGGGCAATCAGCCCCAGCATTTT
TRBJ2-4	-	TRBV7-9	-	CASSFGSGRQNIQYF	TGTGCCAGCAGCTTTGGTTCGGGACGTCAAAACATTCAGTACTTC
TRBJ2-3	-	TRBV7-6	TRBD1	CASSSRGAGTGVDTQYF	TGTGCCAGCAGCTCCCGGGGGGCCGGGACAGGGGTTGATACGCAGTATTTT
TRBJ2-3	-	TRBV2	-	CASNQDTDTQYF	TGTGCCAGCAATCAGGACACAGATACGCAGTATTTT
TRBJ2-3	-	TRBV28	-	CASSTGTHTDTQYF	TGTGCCAGCAGTACCGGGACCCACACAGATACGCAGTATTTT
TRBJ1-2	-	TRBV6-6	TRBD1	CASSYPDRVDFAYGYTF	TGTGCCAGCAGTTACCCAGACAGGGTAGATTTTGCATATGGCTACACCTTC
TRBJ2-5	-	TRBV19	-	CASSILGWDETQYF	TGTGCCAGTAGTATACTAGGCTGGGACGAGACCCAGTACTTC
TRBJ2-1	many	TRBV7-9	TRBD2	CASAGGAVSSYNEQFF	TGTGCCAGCGCGGGGGGGGCCGTGAGCTCCTACAATGAGCAGTTCTTC
TRBJ2-3	many	TRBV4-2	-	CASSQDRASLSTQYF	TGTGCCAGCAGCCAAGATCGGGCAAGTTTGAGTACGCAGTATTTT
TRBJ1-5	few	TRBV6-6	-	CASTAREIQPQHF	TGTGCCAGCACGGCCAGGGAGATCCAGCCCCAGCATTTT
TRBJ2-3	few	TRBV15	-	CATSRASSIETLRRTQYF	TGTGCCACCAGCAGAGCATCCAGTATAGAAACCCTAAGGAGAACGCAGTATTTT
TRBJ1-1	-	TRBV28	TRBD1	CASSPRQGSTEAFF	TGTGCCAGCAGCCCCCGACAGGGAAGCACTGAAGCTTTCTTT